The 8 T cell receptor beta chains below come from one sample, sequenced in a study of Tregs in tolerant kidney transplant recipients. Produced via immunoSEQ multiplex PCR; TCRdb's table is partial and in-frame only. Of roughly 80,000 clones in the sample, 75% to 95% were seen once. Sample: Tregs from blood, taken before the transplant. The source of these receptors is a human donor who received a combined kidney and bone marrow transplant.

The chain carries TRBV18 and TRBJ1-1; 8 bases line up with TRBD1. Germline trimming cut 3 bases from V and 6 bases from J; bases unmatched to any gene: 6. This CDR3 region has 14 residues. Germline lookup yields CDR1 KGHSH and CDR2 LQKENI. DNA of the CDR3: TGTGCCAGCTCACCGGAGGGACAGGCCCCTGAAGCTTTCTTT. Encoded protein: CASSPEGQAPEAFF.

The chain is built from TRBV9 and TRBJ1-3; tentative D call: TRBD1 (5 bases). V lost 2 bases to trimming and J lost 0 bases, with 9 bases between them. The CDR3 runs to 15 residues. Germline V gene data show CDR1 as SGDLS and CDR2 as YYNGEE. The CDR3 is CASSVGAASGNTIYF. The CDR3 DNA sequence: TGTGCCAGCAGCGTCGGGGCAGCCTCTGGAAACACCATATATTTT.

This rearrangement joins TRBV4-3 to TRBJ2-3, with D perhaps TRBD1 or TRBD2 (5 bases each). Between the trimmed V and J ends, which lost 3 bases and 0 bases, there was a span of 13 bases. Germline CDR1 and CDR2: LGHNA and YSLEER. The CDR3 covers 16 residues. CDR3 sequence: CASSQGTVTSTDTQYF. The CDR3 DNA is TGCGCCAGCAGCCAGGGGACCGTAACTAGCACAGATACGCAGTATTTT.

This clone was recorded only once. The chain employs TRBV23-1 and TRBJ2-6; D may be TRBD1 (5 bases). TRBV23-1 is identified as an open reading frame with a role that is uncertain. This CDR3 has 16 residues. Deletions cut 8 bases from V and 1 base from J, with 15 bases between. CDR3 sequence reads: CASPTPTGSGANVLTF. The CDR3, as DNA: TGCGCCAGCCCCACCCCCACAGGTTCTGGGGCCAACGTCCTGACTTTC.

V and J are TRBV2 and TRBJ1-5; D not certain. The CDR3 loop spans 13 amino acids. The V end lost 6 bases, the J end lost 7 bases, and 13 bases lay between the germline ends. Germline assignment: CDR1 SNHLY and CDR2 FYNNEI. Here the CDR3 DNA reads TGTGCCAGCAGAAGTGAGGCGTTGCAGCCCCAGCATTTT. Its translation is CASRSEALQPQHF.

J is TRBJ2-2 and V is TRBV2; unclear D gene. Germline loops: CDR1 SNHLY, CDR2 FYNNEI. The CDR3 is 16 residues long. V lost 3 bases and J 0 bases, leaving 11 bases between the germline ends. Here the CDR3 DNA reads TGTGCCAGCAGTGAGAGAGGTCAAACGAACACCGGGGAGCTGTTTTTT. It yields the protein CASSERGQTNTGELFF.

CDR3 bases: TGTGCCAGCAGCCCCCAGGTGATAGATGAGCAGTTCTTC. The encoded protein is CASSPQVIDEQFF. This chain joins TRBV7-2 and TRBJ2-1; no definite D call. CDR3 length: 13 amino acids. Trimming removed 5 bases at V and 8 bases at J, with 13 bases between. Germline V gene data show CDR1 as SGHTA and CDR2 as FQGNSA.

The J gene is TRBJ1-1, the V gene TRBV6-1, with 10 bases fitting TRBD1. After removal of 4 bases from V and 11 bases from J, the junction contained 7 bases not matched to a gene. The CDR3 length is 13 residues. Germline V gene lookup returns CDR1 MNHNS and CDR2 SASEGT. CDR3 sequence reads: CASSGQGANLAFF. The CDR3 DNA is TGTGCCAGCAGTGGACAGGGGGCTAATCTGGCTTTCTTT.